The rows below give T cell receptor beta chains drawn from one sample of a study of T-cell reconstitution after alpha-beta-depleted transplantation in children. TCRdb passed the PCR reads through MiXCR, listing each CDR3 protein once. The sample shows fewer than 550,000 distinct CDR3 sequences, approximately 10% of them seen only once. Sample: PBMCs, mostly from graft donor cells, taken 180 days after TCRalphabeta/CD19-depleted stem cell transplant. The source of these receptors is a female patient between 2 and 15 years old who had a stem cell transplant for aplastic anemia, so the T cells may come from the graft donor. Both conserved end residues are part of each CDR3. The D gene is left open where the match is weak. Not every row has a clone size; where given, it reads once, few, many or a size class.

>-|few|TRBV7-2|TRBJ2-4
TGTGCCAGCAGCCTTTTTCAGGTTCCCAAAAACAGTCAGTACTTC
CASSLFQVPKNSQYF
>TRBD1|few|TRBV12-3/TRBV12-4|TRBJ2-7
TGTGCCAGCACCCAGGGACAGGGCAATTACGAGCAGTACTTC
CASTQGQGNYEQYF
>TRBD1|many|TRBV7-2|TRBJ2-2
TGTGCCGTCGGGACAGCCAACACCGGGGAGCTGTTTTTT
CAVGTANTGELFF
>TRBD1|many|TRBV28|TRBJ2-7
TGTGCCAGCAGCATGGGACAGGGGCCCTACGAGCAGTACTTC
CASSMGQGPYEQYF
>TRBD2|many|TRBV11-2|TRBJ2-4
TGTGCCAGCAGCTTAGGCACTAGCGGGTGGACGGGCAAAAACATTCAGTACTTC
CASSLGTSGWTGKNIQYF
>-|few|TRBV7-2|TRBJ1-4
TGTGCCAGCAGCTTAGTGCGAGCTAATGAAAAACTGTTTTTT
CASSLVRANEKLFF
>TRBD2|few|TRBV29-1|TRBJ2-1
TGCAGCGTTGACTCGGCCCTGGGGGACTACCTGAATGAGCAGTTCTTC
CSVDSALGDYLNEQFF
>-|-|TRBV19|TRBJ2-3
TGTGCCAGTAAATCCCGAGTGACATCCACAGATACGCAGTATTTT
CASKSRVTSTDTQYF
>-|many|TRBV5-1|TRBJ2-6
TGCGCCAGCACCAGAGGGGGAGGACCTGGGGCCAACGTCCTGACTTTC
CASTRGGGPGANVLTF
>TRBD2|-|TRBV20-1|TRBJ2-5
TGCAGTGCGCAGACCCTTAGCGGGAGATGGGGAGAGACCCAGTACTTC
CSAQTLSGRWGETQYF
>-|-|TRBV11-2|TRBJ2-1
TGTGCCAGCAGCGAAATGACTTTGGGAAATGAGCAGTTCTTC
CASSEMTLGNEQFF
>TRBD2|-|TRBV19|TRBJ2-1
TGTGCCAGTAGTATATGGCTAGCGGGTGGTGATGAGCAGTTCTTC
CASSIWLAGGDEQFF
>-|-|TRBV28|TRBJ2-2
TGTGCCAGTGGGTCCATGCGAACCGGGGAGCTGTTTTTT
CASGSMRTGELFF
>TRBD1|few|TRBV5-1|TRBJ2-1
TGCGCCAGCAGCGTCCCCCTTCAGGGGGCTGACGGAGATGAGCAGTTCTTC
CASSVPLQGADGDEQFF
>-|few|TRBV20-1|TRBJ1-1
TGCAGTGCAACGACCACCCTGACAGTGAACACTGAAGCTTTCTTT
CSATTTLTVNTEAFF
>-|many|TRBV20-1|TRBJ1-1
TGCAGTGCTAGTGAAGTCACTGAAGCTTTCTTT
CSASEVTEAFF
>-|few|TRBV28|TRBJ1-4
TGTGCCAGCAGTATAGTTTTGGAGAGTGAAAAACTGTTTTTT
CASSIVLESEKLFF
>-|many|TRBV5-1|TRBJ2-2
TGCGCCAGCAGCTTGGTCGACAGGTCAATCACCGGGGAGCTGTTTTTT
CASSLVDRSITGELFF
>-|few|TRBV12-3/TRBV12-4|TRBJ2-4
TGTGCCAGCACCGGACTCAATAACATTCAGTACTTC
CASTGLNNIQYF
>TRBD1|many|TRBV15|TRBJ2-1
TGTGCCACCAGCAGGAGAGGTACAGGGGTAAATGAGCAGTTCTTC
CATSRRGTGVNEQFF
>TRBD2|few|TRBV27|TRBJ2-1
TGTGCCAGCAGTTTATTTATGGCGGGGGACGTTTGGCAGTTCTTC
CASSLFMAGDVWQFF
>-|-|TRBV20-1|TRBJ2-7
TGCAGTGCCCATGGGGACCACAACTCCTACGAGCAGTACTTC
CSAHGDHNSYEQYF
>-|few|TRBV10-3|TRBJ1-3
TGTGCCATCGGATCAGGGCCGTTCTCTGGAAACACCATATATTTT
CAIGSGPFSGNTIYF
>TRBD1|-|TRBV9|TRBJ2-5
TGTGCCAGCAGCGCCGGGACAGGGGGCCTTGAGACCCAGTACTTC
CASSAGTGGLETQYF
>-|few|TRBV7-8|TRBJ2-1
TGTGCCAGCAGCTTTAATAGCGGAGCATACAATGAGCAGTTCTTC
CASSFNSGAYNEQFF
>TRBD1|few|TRBV12-3/TRBV12-4|TRBJ2-6
TGTGCCAGCATGCAGACAGGGGCGGGGGGGGCCAACGTCCTGACTTTC
CASMQTGAGGANVLTF
>-|few|TRBV18|TRBJ2-5
TGTGCCAGCTCAGGGACGGCGTGGACCCAGTACTTC
CASSGTAWTQYF
>-|few|TRBV2|TRBJ2-2
TGTGCCAGCAACCGGGCCCCGACGTCCGGGGAGCTGTTTTTT
CASNRAPTSGELFF
>TRBD2|-|TRBV11-3|TRBJ2-1
TGTGCCAGCACCCCAGCACTAGCGGCTTACAATGAGCAGTTCTTC
CASTPALAAYNEQFF
>TRBD2|few|TRBV7-8|TRBJ2-5
TGTGCCAGCAGCCGAAGGGAGGGGAGGATAGAGACCCAGTACTTC
CASSRREGRIETQYF
>-|-|TRBV14|TRBJ2-1
TGTGCCAGCAGCCAAGTGGCGGGATCGAGCTCCTACAATGAGCAGTTCTTC
CASSQVAGSSSYNEQFF
>-|-|TRBV7-2|TRBJ1-4
TGTGCCAGCAGCTTACTCATAGATCGAAAACTGTTTTTT
CASSLLIDRKLFF
>-|-|TRBV7-2|TRBJ2-7
TGTGCCAGCAGCTTAGTCTCTCAGATTAACTCCTACGAGCAGTACTTC
CASSLVSQINSYEQYF
>-|-|TRBV4-3|TRBJ2-4
TGCGCCAGCAGCCACCACGACCGCCTGGCCAAAAACATTCAGTACTTC
CASSHHDRLAKNIQYF
>-|-|TRBV20-1|TRBJ2-4
TGCAGCGGGGACTCGATAGCCAAAAACATTCAGTACTTC
CSGDSIAKNIQYF
>-|-|TRBV28|TRBJ2-7
TGTGCCAGCATCACCGCCGGACACACCTACGAGCAGTACTTC
CASITAGHTYEQYF
>-|-|TRBV29-1|TRBJ2-4
TGCAGCGTTGAAGACCGCAGGTGGGCCAAAAACATTCAGTACTTC
CSVEDRRWAKNIQYF